This passage covers 7 T cell receptor beta chains from one sample sequenced in a study of Ad26.COV2.S vaccination and SARS-CoV-2 variants. Described treatment: some 20 received Ad26.COV2.S at low or high dose, single or two shots; roughly five received placebo; per-sample allocation not given. All samples were drawn on day 63, counting from the first vaccine or placebo injection. Method: immunoSEQ multiplex PCR; TCRdb's copy keeps in-frame clones and lacks some. The sample holds roughly 300,000 clones, around nine tenths seen once. The input for sequencing was peripheral blood, taken in a trial of Ad26.COV2.S vaccine versus placebo. These TCRs come from a person aged 18 to 59 who received the Ad26.COV2.S COVID-19 vaccine or a placebo.

This chain joins TRBV9 and TRBJ1-3; the D gene is possibly TRBD1 (6 bases). The CDR3 is made up of 17 amino acids. Germline CDR1 is SGDLS and CDR2 is YYNGEE. V was trimmed by 0 bases and J by 0 bases, leaving 13 bases between them. The CDR3 is CASSVGAGASSGNTIYF. DNA of the CDR3: TGTGCCAGCAGCGTAGGTGCAGGGGCCTCCTCTGGAAACACCATATATTTT. The entire variable domain, with the rest obtained from reference TRBV9 and TRBJ1-3, is as follows: DSGVTQTPKHLITATGQRVTLRCSPRSGDLSVYWYQQSLDQGLQFLIQYYNGEERAKGNILERFSAQQFPDLHSELNLSSLELGDSALYFCASSVGAGASSGNTIYFGEGSWLTVV.

The V gene is TRBV11-2, the J gene TRBJ1-6; no reliable D call. The CDR3 is made up of 15 amino acids. With 5 bases removed from V and 8 bases from J, the gap between germline ends came to 16 bases. Germline CDR1 and CDR2: SGHAT and FQNNGV. CDR3 coding DNA: TGTGCCAGCAGCCCCAACCGGGGAAGGGATTCACCCCTCCACTTT. Amino acids: CASSPNRGRDSPLHF.

The J gene is TRBJ2-1, the V gene TRBV6-2 or TRBV6-3, with 9 positions matching TRBD1. CDR1 and CDR2 from the germline V gene are MNHEY and SVGEGT. J gave up 4 bases and V 4 bases, and 17 bases lay outside the gene matches. The CDR3 has 19 amino acids. The chain's CDR3 is CASSSLDRGVSPMYNEQFF. In nucleotides, the CDR3 is TGTGCCAGCAGTTCCCTGGACAGGGGAGTGTCCCCAATGTACAATGAGCAGTTCTTC.

This clone has just one count. The chain combines TRBV5-1 with TRBJ1-3; D not resolved. Trimming pared 0 bases from V and 0 bases from J, leaving 7 bases between. Per germline, CDR1 SGHRS and CDR2 YFSETQ. This CDR3 is built from 15 residues. CDR3 region: CASSLASYSGNTIYF. The CDR3 DNA reads TGCGCCAGCAGCTTGGCCTCGTACTCTGGAAACACCATATATTTT.

The chain uses TRBV6-2 or TRBV6-3 and TRBJ2-7; 8 bases map to TRBD2. Per germline, CDR1 MNHEY and CDR2 SVGEGT. This CDR3 is built from 14 residues. The trim removed 2 bases at V and 3 bases at J, leaving 3 bases unmatched. The CDR3 nucleotides read TGTGCCAGCAGTTACCAAGCGGGGGTCTACGAGCAGTACTTC. It is translated as CASSYQAGVYEQYF.

The chain carries TRBV2 and TRBJ2-1, with 8 bases matching TRBD2. V dropped 7 bases and J dropped 4; count of bases not matched to a gene: 3. CDR1 and CDR2 from the germline V gene are SNHLY and FYNNEI. This CDR3 spans 13 amino acids. The CDR3 bases are TGTGCCAGCACCGGGACTAGATACAATGAGCAGTTCTTC. Amino acids: CASTGTRYNEQFF.

V is TRBV5-1 and J is TRBJ1-5, with no clear D. Germline CDR1 and CDR2: SGHRS and YFSETQ. Trimming shortened V by 0 bases and J by 3 bases, and 4 bases separated the two germline ends. The CDR3 totals 13 residues. CDR3 region: CASSLATNQPQHF. The CDR3 bases are TGCGCCAGCAGCTTGGCCACCAATCAGCCCCAGCATTTT.